This T cell receptor beta chain came from a study of cytomegalovirus exposure and HLA in healthy donors (dated by TCRdb to 2017 to 2019). Regarding the complete study: In an earlier analysis of some 610 of the donors, 276 Gb of sequence data and about 110 million unique TCR beta sequences from 180 million or so T cells were reported. Genome-wide SNP genotypes for about 60% of the roughly 700 donors were used in a later genetic analysis, which treated that subset as a discovery cohort. To decide whether each TCR beta V gene segment behaved as functional or pseudogenic, an earlier analysis of some 540 of the donors relied on high-throughput TCR beta sequencing. The study used immunosequencing to profile the T cell repertoires of approximately 650 subjects and linked those repertoires to cytomegalovirus serostatus. All discovery cohort repertoires had been generated on a single sequencing platform. The study combined high-throughput TCR immunosequencing, statistical association of individual TCRs with disease status, and machine learning to predict cytomegalovirus infection status. The study aimed to test whether cataloging public T cell receptors could reveal signatures of past pathogen exposure. Four to six DR-DQ haplotypes were handled as single units for association and clustering because linkage in the cohort was strong. Along with the 666-subject first cohort, a separate validation cohort of more than 90 different subjects was used. In the later analysis, no new phenotypic data were used to find candidate immune exposures; instead, reliance was placed on TCR beta sequences and their occurrence across donors. In a later analysis, previously published TCR beta repertoires from some 640 donors were re-analyzed and high-resolution HLA genotyping was added so that TCR occurrence patterns could be studied. Class I and class II HLA loci were covered by the typing at four-digit resolution. Across some 400 genotyped donors of the cohort, an average of about 250,000 unique TCR beta nucleotide sequences per donor were sequenced, and about a sixth of those sequences were non-productive. Donor age, sex, ethnicity and CMV serostatus were compiled alongside the repertoire data. Typing coverage differed by locus: A, B, C, DRB1 and DQB1 were typed in roughly 620-640 donors, DQA1 in 500 to 550, DPA1 in around 610, and DPB1 in 400 to 480. Of the 398 genotyped donors, about 80% fell in the genetic ancestry cluster associated with self-reported Caucasian donors. An early release that covered around 590 HLA-typed donors contained 300 to 350 gigabases of sequencing data and tens of millions of unique TCR sequences. Points the paper makes about the study in general: A later genetic analysis associated a missense DCLRE1C variant with V-gene and J-gene trimming of TCR beta chains, and an independent cohort replicated the association. In a later analysis, about 16,000 TCR beta sequences were associated with specific HLA alleles at a false discovery rate of 0.05. HLA typing was unavailable for some donors at each locus, so association tests used only the typed subset. Seventeen rarely observed V segments, including chromosome 9 orphons, were excluded from the earlier analysis of some 590 of the donors because counts were too low. In an earlier analysis of approximately 600 of the donors, most TCR beta V segments were observed in productive rearrangements about 90% or about 30% of the time, broadly matching IMGT annotations. When HLA alleles, especially DR and DQ, strongly co-occurred, TCR associations were difficult to assign to individual alleles. A later analysis found that most CMV-associated TCR beta chains appeared HLA-restricted, with HLA associations seemingly driven largely by CMV exposure. A further reported finding was that TCR beta sequences accurately predicted the HLA-A and HLA-B alleles for most subjects in the first cohort. A total of roughly 160 TCR beta chains were listed by the study as associated with cytomegalovirus. The sequencing pipeline was judged likely to have produced a cluster of highly shared sequence variants as a technical artifact. Only TCR beta chains were sequenced in this cohort, and the absence of alpha or paired-chain data limited detectable features. For the cohort, immune exposure information was limited to CMV serostatus. According to a later analysis, TCR association rates differed among HLA loci, with DRB1 alleles showing the most associated TCRs and HLA-C alleles showing the fewest. A few of the identified cytomegalovirus-associated TCR beta chains were confirmed in vitro to be specific for cytomegalovirus antigens. While some public TCRs were present in many individuals, most TCR sequences turned up only very rarely across donors. Cytomegalovirus status was reported to be diagnosed by the classifier with high specificity and sensitivity in both the original and validation cohorts. Compared with the approximately 700-donor mean, donors in an Asian-associated ancestry cluster had fewer N-insertions in productive TCRs, according to a later genetic analysis. Presence/absence analyses assumed roughly uniform sequencing depth across donors, an assumption that may not hold. A later analysis reported that several top co-occurrence clusters appeared linked to parvovirus B19, influenza, CMV and Epstein-Barr virus. The 87-base-pair reads could not distinguish some IMGT-functional V segments, including TRBV6-2 and TRBV6-3, so those segments were excluded. The authors suggested that the approach could potentially be extended to other disease states and immunological phenotypes. Correlated functional status among segregating V segments might be attributable to linkage disequilibrium, but an unknown experimental factor could not be ruled out. In a later analysis, HLA-associated TCR beta chains were found to be more clonally expanded and to have lower generation probabilities than equally common non-associated chains.

The library came from the immunoSEQ multiplex PCR assay. The multiplex PCR relied on a mix of 60 forward primers for TCR Vbeta segments and 13 reverse primers for TCR Jbeta segments. The CDR3 region of rearranged TCR beta genes was amplified from genomic DNA with a multiplex PCR assay. The amplified TCR beta libraries were sequenced on the Illumina HiSeq System as 87-base-pair reads. The authors processed their data as follows. In a later analysis, tens of millions of unique TCR beta chains were counted across the 650 to 700 repertoires, and approximately 9.9 million of these chains were shared by at least two donors. A nearest-neighbor algorithm error-corrected the raw reads and collapsed the reads into unique sequences, merging closely related sequences to remove PCR and sequencing errors. CDR3 sequences were aligned to IMGT reference sequences to assign V, D and J gene segments. For a sequence to be retained, a match of at least six nucleotides to both a V gene segment and a J gene segment was required. A rearrangement counted as productive if the CDR3 had no stop codons and remained in frame with V and J, and every other rearrangement counted as non-productive. CDR3 was defined according to IMGT convention as the region running from the second conserved V-encoded cysteine to the conserved J-encoded phenylalanine. Sequences without an unambiguous match to a single V gene segment were excluded from the earlier analysis of a few hundred of the donors. In an earlier analysis of approximately 610 of the donors, V segments were called functional above 56.7% productive rearrangements and were called segregating when the between-donor standard deviation exceeded 5%. To diagnose cytomegalovirus status from the catalog of TCR beta chain sequences, a statistical classification framework was built. In a later analysis, TCR nucleotide sequences were compared against IMGT/GENE-DB human TR gene sequences so that V and J genes could be assigned. The TCRdist pipeline was used in a later analysis to assign CDR3 sequences and most-parsimonious VDJ recombination scenarios. A later analysis defined each TCR beta chain by its CDR3 amino acid sequence plus V-gene family, and excluded reads lacking a unique V-gene family. As a way to deal with suspected cross-contamination and a sequencing artifact, a later analysis dropped 592 nucleotide sequences that were highly shared and had low generation probability. In a later analysis, a clonal expansion index was calculated for each public chain from normalized within-repertoire ranks of inferred template counts. In a later analysis, generation probabilities were computed with a VDJ recombination model fitted to out-of-frame rearrangements, and the resulting probabilities were checked against IGoR. A later analysis scored TCR-TCR, TCR-HLA and TCR-CMV co-occurrence with hypergeometric tests, applying a repertoire-size bias correction to TCR pairs. A later analysis estimated false discovery rates by permuting HLA or CMV assignments 20 times. In a later analysis, co-occurring TCRs were grouped using DBSCAN, with TCRdist sequence similarity added in when clustering inside HLA-allele-positive subsets. For co-occurrence clustering, repertoires with fewer than 30,000 or more than 120,000 public chains were excluded, along with a handful of repertoires with anomalous nucleotide sharing. The immuneACCESS repertoire file appears here via TCRdb, limited to in-frame rearrangements. These files lack a portion of the clones; in checked studies, under half of the deficit traces to unresolved V genes, and the cause of the others is not known. That table supplies the V and J calls and clone size; D and trimming were determined from the DNA. A total of around 110,000 clones appear in this sample, about four fifths of them only once. 1.5% to 2% of the sample is held by the ten biggest clonotypes.

The cohort comprised under 700 healthy bone marrow donors. All cohort members were sampled while nominally healthy, although unrecorded immune exposures were likely present. The donor tested CMV seronegative and was one of the 352 seronegative cohort members. Each donor provided a peripheral blood sample, and peripheral blood mononuclear cells were used for TCR beta sequencing. The Qiagen DNeasy Blood Extraction Kit was used to extract genomic DNA from the blood cell samples. CDR3 length: 12 amino acids, cysteine to phenylalanine. Of the read, only the CDR3 DNA is kept; its 36 bases are in frame from base 1. The germline V gene gives CDR1 as SQVTM and CDR2 as ANQGSEA. V lost 7 bases and J lost 2 bases, and the count of bases not matched to a germline gene is 2. A word on this clone: Its antigen is currently not known. Nothing much larger sits one base from this clone, and base qualities are not available.

Sequencing was carried out using PBMCs. This sequence uses TRBV29-1 and TRBJ1-5, with 7 middle bases fitting TRBD1. The TCR originated in a woman aged 18-35 years in good health and CMV-seronegative. The DNA sequence is TGCAGCGCAGGGGGAGGCAATCAGCCCCAGCATTTT. Its protein reads: CSAGGGNQPQHF.